The rows below give T cell receptor beta chains drawn from one sample of a study of CD8+CD57+ T cells in acquired aplastic anemia. TCRdb called the reads again in MiXCR, with one record for every CDR3 protein. The table has 160,000 or so distinct CDR3 sequences, over 70% seen once; the top ten hold 45% to 60%. The sequencing input was sorted CD4+, CD8+, or CD8+CD57+ T cells (not recorded which) from PBMCs. Receptor source: a human donor with aplastic anemia. Both conserved end residues are part of each CDR3. The D gene is left open where the match is weak. A row's size may be missing; if present it is once, few, many or a size class.

J,D,V,size,DNA,CDR3
TRBJ2-1,TRBD1,TRBV10-3,.,TGTGCCATCAGTGACCGACAGGGCCGCAATGAGCAGTTCTTC,CAISDRQGRNEQFF
TRBJ2-7,.,TRBV6-1,.,TGTGCCAGCAGTGGACACGGGGCCTACGAGCAGTACTTC,CASSGHGAYEQYF
TRBJ2-5,.,TRBV29-1,once,TGCAGCGTTGGTCTATCTGAGACTCAGTACTTC,CSVGLSETQYF
TRBJ2-2,.,TRBV5-4,.,TGTGCCAGCAGCCCTCCTCCGGGAGTAGGCACCGGGGAGCTGTTTTTT,CASSPPPGVGTGELFF
TRBJ2-1,TRBD2,TRBV7-2,.,TGTGCCAGCAGCGTAGGGACTAGCGGGAGGGAAGGGTCCTACAATGAGCAGTTCTTC,CASSVGTSGREGSYNEQFF
TRBJ2-2,.,TRBV12-3/TRBV12-4,.,TGTGCCAGCATCGTTACCGGGGAGCTGTTTTTT,CASIVTGELFF
TRBJ1-5,.,TRBV29-1,few,TGCAGCGTTGTAGAGGGGACGAATCAGCCCCAGCATTTT,CSVVEGTNQPQHF
TRBJ1-4,.,TRBV10-3,.,TGTGCCATCAGTGAAAACATTGCAACTAATGAAAAACTGTTTTTT,CAISENIATNEKLFF
TRBJ2-7,.,TRBV5-1,.,TGCGCCAGCAGCTTGGGGACTACCTCCTACGAGCAGTACTTC,CASSLGTTSYEQYF
TRBJ1-4,.,TRBV12-3/TRBV12-4,.,TGTGCCAGCAGTTCACGACTCAGTGGGGAAAAACTGTTTTTT,CASSSRLSGEKLFF
TRBJ1-3,.,TRBV2,.,TGTGCCAGCAGTGCCTACACTGGAAACACCATATATTTT,CASSAYTGNTIYF
TRBJ2-3,TRBD2,TRBV29-1,.,TGCAGCTTAGCGGGGGGTGGGGACACAGATACGCAGTATTTT,CSLAGGGDTDTQYF
TRBJ1-1,.,TRBV5-1,.,TGCGCCAGCAGGGGTTTTCTGAGGAACACTGAAGCTTTCTTT,CASRGFLRNTEAFF
TRBJ2-2,.,TRBV11-1,.,TGTGCCAGCAGCTTGAGACATCTGAACACCGGGGAGCTGTTTTTT,CASSLRHLNTGELFF
TRBJ1-1,.,TRBV25-1,.,TGTGCCAGCAGTTCCTCCTCCCTAGGCTCTGAAGCTTTCTTT,CASSSSSLGSEAFF
TRBJ1-5,TRBD1,TRBV10-2,once,TGCGCCAGCAGCGACCTCCGGGACAGAAATCAGCCCCAGCATTTT,CASSDLRDRNQPQHF
TRBJ1-2,TRBD1,TRBV12-3/TRBV12-4,.,TGTGCCAGCAGTTTGGTACAGGGGGGTATTGGTGGCTACACCTTC,CASSLVQGGIGGYTF
TRBJ2-7,.,TRBV10-2,.,TGCGCCAGCAGCGAACGAGAACAGTGGGGACCCAATATTTATTACGAGCAGTACTTC,CASSEREQWGPNIYYEQYF
TRBJ1-2,.,TRBV7-9,.,TGTGCCAGCAGCTGTCTGGGGGGGAGGACGCAATCAGATGGCTACACCTTC,CASSCLGGRTQSDGYTF
TRBJ2-2,TRBD2,TRBV10-3,.,TGTGCCATTCAGCGGGACCAAACCGCGAACACCGGGGAGCTGTTTTTT,CAIQRDQTANTGELFF
TRBJ2-5,.,TRBV7-6,few,TGTGCCAGCAGCTTATTGAGGGAGACCCAGTACTTC,CASSLLRETQYF
TRBJ2-7,.,TRBV6-5,.,TGTGCCAGCAGTGAGCCCGATAACTACGAGCAGTACTTC,CASSEPDNYEQYF
TRBJ2-6,.,TRBV3-1,many,TGTGCCAGCAGCCAAAAGGTCTCTGGGGCCAACGTCCTGACTTTC,CASSQKVSGANVLTF
TRBJ2-2,TRBD2,TRBV7-3,.,TGTGCCAGCAGCGGGTCTAGCGGGGGGGACGCGAACACCGGGGAGCTGTTTTTT,CASSGSSGGDANTGELFF
TRBJ2-1,.,TRBV2,.,TGTGCCAGCAGTGGCAGGGCTAGCGATTCCTACAATGAGCAGTTCTTC,CASSGRASDSYNEQFF
TRBJ2-7,.,TRBV15,.,TGTGCCACCAGCAGAGATTCGGCCCGGACAGCAACCTACGAGCAGTACTTC,CATSRDSARTATYEQYF
TRBJ2-3,.,TRBV12-3/TRBV12-4,.,TGTGCCAGCAGTCCCCCAGGGGGGGGGAAAGATACGCAGTATTTT,CASSPPGGGKDTQYF
TRBJ2-4,.,TRBV25-1,.,TGTGCCAGCAGTGAAGAAGGACCCAAAAACATTCAGTACTTC,CASSEEGPKNIQYF
TRBJ1-2,.,TRBV20-1,.,TGCAGTGCTCCCCGAAGCGTAAGCTATGGCTACACCTTC,CSAPRSVSYGYTF
TRBJ2-7,.,TRBV24-1,.,TGTGCCACCAGTGATTTTCACGAAGGAATCTACGAGCAGTACTTC,CATSDFHEGIYEQYF
TRBJ2-3,.,TRBV12-3/TRBV12-4,.,TGTGCCAGCAGTAGTGAGCGGAGCACAGATACGCAGTATTTT,CASSSERSTDTQYF
TRBJ1-2,TRBD1,TRBV29-1,.,TGCAGCGTTCGGGGGGACAGGGCATTGTATGGCTACACCTTC,CSVRGDRALYGYTF
TRBJ2-5,TRBD1,TRBV7-3,.,TGTGCCAGCAGCAGGATAGGGGGCGGATTAGAGACCCAGTACTTC,CASSRIGGGLETQYF
TRBJ1-1,TRBD1,TRBV7-6,.,TGTGCCAGCAGCAATGAAGACAGGGGGGACACTGAAGCTTTCTTT,CASSNEDRGDTEAFF
TRBJ1-5,.,TRBV9,.,TGTGCCAGCAGCAAGACAGGAAATCAGCCCCAGCATTTT,CASSKTGNQPQHF
TRBJ2-7,.,TRBV15,few,TGTGCCACCAGCAGAGATCCGGGGTACGAGCAGTACTTC,CATSRDPGYEQYF
TRBJ2-7,.,TRBV5-1,.,TGCGCCAGCAGCTTGGATGCGCTTTTCGGGCAGTACTTC,CASSLDALFGQYF
TRBJ1-2,.,TRBV7-2,.,TGTGCCAGCAGCTTCGGGGGGGCGACTAACTATGGCTACACCTTC,CASSFGGATNYGYTF
TRBJ2-1,TRBD1,TRBV15,.,TGTGCCACCAGCGGAAGGGACAGGAATTACAATGAGCAGTTCTTC,CATSGRDRNYNEQFF
TRBJ2-1,TRBD2,TRBV11-2,few,TGTGCCAGCAGCTTAGGGCCGGGACTAGATTCGTCGGGGGAGCAGTTCTTC,CASSLGPGLDSSGEQFF
TRBJ1-6,TRBD1,TRBV5-1,.,TGCGCCAGCAGGTTACCGGGACAGAATTCACCCCTCCACTTT,CASRLPGQNSPLHF
TRBJ2-7,.,TRBV7-3,few,TGTGCCAGCAGCTTAGGGCAAGGGGGATTTGACGAGCAGTACTTC,CASSLGQGGFDEQYF